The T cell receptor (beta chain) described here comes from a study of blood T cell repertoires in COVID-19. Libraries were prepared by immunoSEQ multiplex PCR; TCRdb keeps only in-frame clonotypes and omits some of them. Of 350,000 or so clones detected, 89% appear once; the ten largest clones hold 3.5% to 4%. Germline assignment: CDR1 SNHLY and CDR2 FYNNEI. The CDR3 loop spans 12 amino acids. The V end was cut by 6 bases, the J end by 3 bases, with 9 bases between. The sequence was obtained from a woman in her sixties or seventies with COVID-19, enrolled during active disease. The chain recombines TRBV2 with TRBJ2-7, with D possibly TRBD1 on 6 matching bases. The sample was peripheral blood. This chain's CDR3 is CASRQGLYEQYF. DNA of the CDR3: TGTGCCAGCAGACAGGGCCTCTACGAGCAGTACTTC.